Given below is one T cell receptor beta chain in context. Germline CDR1 and CDR2: MGHRA and YSYEKL. The V and J ends lost 2 bases and 3 bases respectively, with 13 bases between them. The CDR3 length is 15 residues. This specimen comes from a study of blood T cell repertoires in COVID-19. About the study: There were acute and convalescent COVID-19 samples, and they came from the United States, Italy and Spain. The cDNA or gDNA used as material had been derived from T cells, B-cell-depleted T cells, or PBMCs.

Authors' analysis steps: Nucleated cell counts were estimated from reference gene primer amplification. Produced via immunoSEQ multiplex PCR; TCRdb's table is partial and in-frame only. V, J and clone size are those of that table, while D and trimming were read from the DNA. The sample holds about 200,000 clones, 90% to 95% seen once. While infection was still active, Seattle patients were enrolled and then followed longitudinally. This chain uses TRBV4-1 with TRBJ1-1; D possibly corresponds to TRBD1 (5 bases). Sequencing input: peripheral blood. This sequence was found in a man under 40 with COVID-19, enrolled during active disease. The CDR3 loop is CASSQQPGLDTEAFF. The CDR3, as DNA: TGCGCCAGCAGCCAACAGCCGGGACTGGACACTGAAGCTTTCTTT.